This TCR beta chain came from a study of cytomegalovirus exposure and HLA in healthy donors. Vbeta (60) and Jbeta (13) primers were used in the PCR. Data came from immunoSEQ multiplex PCR; TCRdb stores just in-frame clones and leaves some out. The repertoire consists of around 100,000 clones, with nearly 75% occurring once and the leading ten covering over 4%. The V end lost 0 bases, the J end lost 5 bases, and 13 bases lay between the germline ends. The CDR3 loop spans 15 amino acids. Comment on this clone: The antigen is not known.

Study-wide results and caveats: Based on reports, TCR beta sequences accurately predicted HLA-A and HLA-B alleles for most subjects.

The V and J genes are TRBV6-7 and TRBJ2-5; a possible D gene is TRBD1 (7 bases). TRBV6-7 is treated as an ORF (open reading frame) with a function not yet certain. Sequencing was performed on PBMCs. The sequence came from a man younger than 45 in good health and CMV-seropositive. DNA of the CDR3: TGTGCCAGCAGTTACTCGGGCAGGGGGAGGGAGACCCAGTACTTC. This sequence encodes CASSYSGRGRETQYF.